This T cell receptor (beta chain) is drawn from a study of control samples from healthy donors and cancer patients. Profiled with immunoSEQ multiplex PCR; TCRdb holds only in-frame clones, not every one. The sample includes a few hundred thousand clones, approximately 90% of them seen just once. The CDR3 contains 11 residues. CDR1 and CDR2 (germline): LNHDA, SQIVND (reference sequence). V gave up 8 bases and J gave up 6 bases, with 10 bases separating them. This clonotype was obtained from a man aged 35-49 years with head and neck cancer. The rearrangement links TRBV19 to TRBJ1-2; D gene uncertain. The sequenced sample was PBMCs. CDR3 region: CASHSGNGYTF. The CDR3 DNA reads as TGTGCCAGTCACTCAGGAAATGGCTACACCTTC.